This paragraph covers one T cell receptor beta chain sequence. Antigen specificity is unknown. This record comes from a study of blood T cells in healthy people across ages. Caucasian individuals from Russia who were healthy and aged 6 to 90 acted as donors. Extractions gave at least 6 micrograms of total RNA per sample. A J-beta primer mix and a sample-barcoded 5' primer were used in a second PCR of roughly 6 to 11 cycles. TCRdb re-called the 5' RACE reads through MiXCR, storing one row per CDR3 protein. The table has roughly 800,000 distinct CDR3 sequences, 55% to 75% seen once. V was shortened by 3 bases and J by 5 bases, with 10 bases between the two germline ends. There are 13 residues in the CDR3. In germline, CDR1 is MDHEN, CDR2 SYDVKM. Points from the study as a whole: Naive and antigen-experienced cells were not separated, limiting conclusive comparison.

The receptor comes from a man aged 25-40 years in good health. The chain carries TRBV28 and TRBJ1-2; D is unclear. The source material was blood. The CDR3 spells CASSLAVSYGYTF. The CDR3 nucleotides are TGTGCCAGCAGTTTGGCAGTATCGTATGGCTACACCTTC.